This T cell receptor beta chain was found in a study of blood T cell repertoires in COVID-19. Study-level information: Spain, Italy and the United States supplied samples that represented acute and convalescent COVID-19. The analysed material was cDNA or gDNA that came from T cells, B-cell-depleted T cells, or PBMCs.

The CDR3 runs 15 residues. Deletions cut 5 bases from V and 1 base from J, with 12 bases between. CDR1 and CDR2 from the germline V gene are MNHEY and SVGAGI. Original processing notes: Amplification from reference gene primers served as the basis for estimated nucleated cell counts. Assay: immunoSEQ multiplex PCR; the TCRdb copy retains only in-frame clones and omits some. V and J calls and clone size are those listed in that table; D and trimming were worked out from the DNA. The sample comprises tens of thousands of clones, 70% to 80% of which are singletons, and about 30% rests with the top ten. Sequenced material: peripheral blood. The receptor was derived from a man aged 55 to 70 with active or convalescent COVID-19. This chain connects TRBV6-5 to TRBJ2-4; maybe TRBD1 (6 bases). The CDR3 nucleotides are TGTGCCAGCAGTACACCACAGGGTGCCAAAAACATTCAGTACTTC. Amino acids: CASSTPQGAKNIQYF.